This T cell receptor beta chain was sequenced for a study of human T cells and chemical hapten exposure. Study context: All patients underwent weekly scalp dosing with diphenylcyclopropenone for the full roughly 24-week study. Alopecia areata, totalis or universalis affected patients who were mostly female.

Time point reported: pre-sensitization, week 0. The treatment was: therapeutic diphenylcyclopropenone sensitization with weekly scalp DPC. What the library attached to individual cDNA molecules were unique molecular identifiers. TCRdb reprocessed the RACE reads with MiXCR, giving one entry per CDR3 protein. The top ten clones hold more than 8% of a sample with a few hundred thousand distinct CDR3 sequences, approximately 5% of them seen once. This clonotype has a count of ten or more. Sequencing was performed on whole blood, taken in connection with sensitization to the hapten diphenylcyclopropenone (DPC). The clonotype comes from a woman younger than 35 with alopecia areata. Some clones in this sample may be carry-over from other donors' samples.

CDR3 amino acids: CASSSSGGVGEQYF. In DNA form, the CDR3 reads TGTGCCAGCAGTTCTAGCGGGGGGGTTGGCGAGCAGTACTTC. The chain links TRBV28 to TRBJ2-7; 12 nucleotides match TRBD2. Trimming cost V 4 bases and J 6 bases; bases outside gene matches: 4. Germline CDR1 MDHEN, CDR2 SYDVKM. The CDR3 runs to 14 residues.